This entry lists 2 T cell receptor beta chains sequenced from one sample in a study of T-cell reconstitution after alpha-beta-depleted transplantation in children. The authors prepared the TCRbeta library with unique molecular identifiers. A single record per CDR3 protein comes from TCRdb applying MiXCR to the PCR reads. Among hundreds of thousands of distinct CDR3 sequences listed, more than 20% were seen once. Sample: PBMCs, mostly from graft donor cells, taken 360 days after TCRalphabeta/CD19-depleted stem cell transplant. These receptors were taken from a boy less than two years old who had a stem cell transplant for acute myeloid leukemia, so the T cells may come from the graft donor.

Points on this clonotype: A much larger clone lies one base from this, so it may be a read error. The chain recombines TRBV12-3 or TRBV12-4 with TRBJ2-3; D is undetermined. Trimming took off 3 bases at V and 8 bases at J, with 6 bases between the two ends. The CDR3 extends over 11 amino acids. The CDR3 DNA sequence: TGTGCCAGCAGTTTTTCGGGTACGCAGTATTTT. Translating it yields CASSFSGTQYF.

This clonotype was counted ten times or more. The genes are TRBV28 and TRBJ2-7, with TRBD1 matching 10 bases. Losses at the gene ends were 3 bases for V and 5 bases for J; bases not matched to a gene: 4. The V gene's germline CDR1 is MDHEN and CDR2 SYDVKM. There are 14 residues in the CDR3. CDR3 residues: CASSFGQGVHEQYV. The CDR3 DNA is TGTGCCAGCAGTTTTGGACAGGGGGTCCACGAGCAGTACGTC.